Listed below are T cell receptor beta chains from one sample, sequenced in a study of T cell responses to AZD1222 COVID-19 vaccine. The repertoire was sequenced with immunoSEQ multiplex PCR; TCRdb's copy has only in-frame clones and lacks some. The data show approximately 200,000 clones, roughly 90% seen once. The sample was peripheral blood, taken 28 days after the second AZD1222 dose. These receptors were collected from an adult who received the AZD1222 COVID-19 vaccine. Each CDR3 is given with its conserved first and last residue. A D gene is named only where the DNA matches it firmly. Clone size appears in some rows only: once, few, many, or a class for an expanded clone.

v_call: TRBV6-2/TRBV6-3; clone_size: -; j_call: TRBJ1-6; d_call: -; cdr3_nt: TGTGCCAGCAGACCTGGACAATCGCGCTCACCCCTCCACTTT; cdr3_aa: CASRPGQSRSPLHF
v_call: TRBV5-1; clone_size: -; j_call: TRBJ1-2; d_call: -; cdr3_nt: TGCGCCAGCAGCCGCGGCGGGGATGGCTACACCTTC; cdr3_aa: CASSRGGDGYTF
v_call: TRBV29-1; clone_size: once; j_call: TRBJ1-4; d_call: TRBD1; cdr3_nt: TGCAGCCTTTCAATCGGACAGGCGGTGTTTTTT; cdr3_aa: CSLSIGQAVFF
v_call: TRBV13; clone_size: -; j_call: TRBJ2-7; d_call: -; cdr3_nt: TGTGCCAGCAGCTTAGGCAGGGGCCTCCGCTCCGGCGAGCAGTACTTC; cdr3_aa: CASSLGRGLRSGEQYF
v_call: TRBV2; clone_size: -; j_call: TRBJ2-2; d_call: -; cdr3_nt: TGTGCCAGCAGTGATTGGGGGTCGTTGGCCGGGGAGCTGTTTTTT; cdr3_aa: CASSDWGSLAGELFF
v_call: TRBV24-1; clone_size: -; j_call: TRBJ1-5; d_call: TRBD1; cdr3_nt: TGTGCCACCAGTGACGCAGGGGGCCTAGGGCAGCCCCAGCATTTT; cdr3_aa: CATSDAGGLGQPQHF
v_call: TRBV7-8; clone_size: -; j_call: TRBJ1-1; d_call: TRBD1; cdr3_nt: TGTGCCAGCAGCTTGTGGGCAGGGGGACTTGAAGCTTTCTTT; cdr3_aa: CASSLWAGGLEAFF
v_call: TRBV24-1; clone_size: -; j_call: TRBJ2-4; d_call: -; cdr3_nt: TGTGCCACCAGAGAGGGCGCGGCCAAAAACATTCAGTACTTC; cdr3_aa: CATREGAAKNIQYF
v_call: TRBV7-9; clone_size: -; j_call: TRBJ2-3; d_call: -; cdr3_nt: TGTGCCAGCAGCCCACGGGACCGAATTATCACAGATACGCAGTATTTT; cdr3_aa: CASSPRDRIITDTQYF
v_call: TRBV19; clone_size: -; j_call: TRBJ1-5; d_call: -; cdr3_nt: TGTGCCAGTAGTATGGGCAGGTCTGTGAGCAATCAGCCCCAGCATTTT; cdr3_aa: CASSMGRSVSNQPQHF
v_call: TRBV7-9; clone_size: -; j_call: TRBJ2-3; d_call: -; cdr3_nt: TGTGCCAGCAACAAATACGGGAGTACAGATACGCAGTATTTT; cdr3_aa: CASNKYGSTDTQYF
v_call: TRBV5-1; clone_size: once; j_call: TRBJ1-3; d_call: -; cdr3_nt: TGCGCCAGCAGCTTGGCGGGACGGAGCTCTGGAAACACCATATATTTT; cdr3_aa: CASSLAGRSSGNTIYF
v_call: TRBV27; clone_size: -; j_call: TRBJ1-1; d_call: -; cdr3_nt: TGTGCCAGCAGTCCCGACCGGATCCGCAGCACTGAAGCTTTCTTT; cdr3_aa: CASSPDRIRSTEAFF
v_call: TRBV4-2; clone_size: -; j_call: TRBJ1-5; d_call: -; cdr3_nt: TGTGCCAGCAGCCAAGACAGGCTAACGCCCCAGCATTTT; cdr3_aa: CASSQDRLTPQHF
v_call: TRBV15; clone_size: -; j_call: TRBJ1-5; d_call: -; cdr3_nt: TGTGCCACCAGCACCATAAACAATCAGCCCCAGCATTTT; cdr3_aa: CATSTINNQPQHF
v_call: TRBV2; clone_size: -; j_call: TRBJ1-4; d_call: TRBD1; cdr3_nt: TGTGCCAGCAGTGAAGGGGGGGCAGGGGGAGAAAAACTGTTTTTT; cdr3_aa: CASSEGGAGGEKLFF
v_call: TRBV3-1/TRBV3-2; clone_size: -; j_call: TRBJ1-4; d_call: TRBD1; cdr3_nt: TGTGCCAGCAGCCAACCGGGACAGCCATCAAAACTGTTTTTT; cdr3_aa: CASSQPGQPSKLFF
v_call: TRBV7-9; clone_size: -; j_call: TRBJ1-1; d_call: -; cdr3_nt: TGTGCCAGCAGCTTAGCCAGTTTGAACACTGAAGCTTTCTTT; cdr3_aa: CASSLASLNTEAFF
v_call: TRBV5-4; clone_size: -; j_call: TRBJ2-7; d_call: TRBD2; cdr3_nt: TGTGCCAGCAGCAAAGGGACTAACGAGCAGTACTTC; cdr3_aa: CASSKGTNEQYF
v_call: TRBV24-1; clone_size: -; j_call: TRBJ2-5; d_call: -; cdr3_nt: TGTGCCACCAGTGAGCCTTCACAAGAGACCCAGTACTTC; cdr3_aa: CATSEPSQETQYF
v_call: TRBV29-1; clone_size: once; j_call: TRBJ1-2; d_call: -; cdr3_nt: TGCAGCGTTTGGTTGGGGGGCCCTCGCCATGGCTACACCTTC; cdr3_aa: CSVWLGGPRHGYTF
v_call: TRBV28; clone_size: -; j_call: TRBJ2-7; d_call: -; cdr3_nt: TGTGCCAGCAGTCTAGACAGCTACGAGCAGTACTTC; cdr3_aa: CASSLDSYEQYF
v_call: TRBV4-1; clone_size: -; j_call: TRBJ2-1; d_call: -; cdr3_nt: TGCGCCAGCAGCCAAGAGTGGGGCGATGAGCAGTTCTTC; cdr3_aa: CASSQEWGDEQFF
v_call: TRBV7-3; clone_size: -; j_call: TRBJ1-1; d_call: -; cdr3_nt: TGTGCCAGCAGCTCAGGGGAGTCTGATGAAGCTTTCTTT; cdr3_aa: CASSSGESDEAFF
v_call: TRBV28; clone_size: -; j_call: TRBJ1-1; d_call: -; cdr3_nt: TGTGCCAGCAGTTTGCCGGGGGGGACTGAAGCTTTCTTT; cdr3_aa: CASSLPGGTEAFF
v_call: TRBV29-1; clone_size: once; j_call: TRBJ2-1; d_call: -; cdr3_nt: TGCAGCGTTGTGCGTCGGAGCTCCTACAATGAGCAGTTCTTC; cdr3_aa: CSVVRRSSYNEQFF
v_call: TRBV28; clone_size: few; j_call: TRBJ1-2; d_call: -; cdr3_nt: TGTGCCAGCACCACCGGGGGGGGCAACTGGGGCTACACCTTC; cdr3_aa: CASTTGGGNWGYTF
v_call: TRBV3-1/TRBV3-2; clone_size: -; j_call: TRBJ2-3; d_call: -; cdr3_nt: TGTGCCAGCAGCCCCCCGGGACTTAGGGAGAGGGAGCAGTATTTT; cdr3_aa: CASSPPGLREREQYF
v_call: TRBV4-3; clone_size: -; j_call: TRBJ1-2; d_call: TRBD1; cdr3_nt: TGCGCCAGCAGCCAAGATCGAGGAGGGGGCGCGGATGGCTACACCTTC; cdr3_aa: CASSQDRGGGADGYTF
v_call: TRBV27; clone_size: -; j_call: TRBJ2-1; d_call: TRBD2; cdr3_nt: TGTGCCAGCAGTTTTAGCGGGAAACAGTGGTCCTACAATGAGCAGTTCTTC; cdr3_aa: CASSFSGKQWSYNEQFF
v_call: TRBV9; clone_size: once; j_call: TRBJ2-7; d_call: TRBD2; cdr3_nt: TGTGCCAGCAGCGTAGACGGCGCTGGGGGGGTAGACGAGCAGTACTTC; cdr3_aa: CASSVDGAGGVDEQYF
v_call: TRBV30; clone_size: -; j_call: TRBJ1-1; d_call: TRBD1; cdr3_nt: TGTGCCTGGGCGACAGGGATTAACACTGAAGCTTTCTTT; cdr3_aa: CAWATGINTEAFF
v_call: TRBV28; clone_size: -; j_call: TRBJ2-7; d_call: -; cdr3_nt: TGTGCCATCAACCCTCCGCAGGGGGGCGAGCAGTACTTC; cdr3_aa: CAINPPQGGEQYF
v_call: TRBV27; clone_size: -; j_call: TRBJ2-7; d_call: TRBD2; cdr3_nt: TGTGCCAGCCGCCCTCATCAACTAGCGGACTCCTACGAGCAGTACTTC; cdr3_aa: CASRPHQLADSYEQYF
v_call: TRBV7-9; clone_size: -; j_call: TRBJ1-6; d_call: -; cdr3_nt: TGTGCCAGCAGCTTAGGCAGGGTATACTCACCCCTCCACTTT; cdr3_aa: CASSLGRVYSPLHF
v_call: TRBV2; clone_size: few; j_call: TRBJ1-2; d_call: TRBD1; cdr3_nt: TGTGCCAGCACCCCAGACAGGGTTGGCTATGGCTACACCTTC; cdr3_aa: CASTPDRVGYGYTF
v_call: TRBV9; clone_size: -; j_call: TRBJ1-6; d_call: TRBD1; cdr3_nt: TGTGCCAGCGGGACAGGGGGAAATTCACCCCTCCACTTT; cdr3_aa: CASGTGGNSPLHF
v_call: TRBV9; clone_size: once; j_call: TRBJ2-1; d_call: TRBD2; cdr3_nt: TGTGCCAGCAGCGTTGCGGGAGGGCCCGATGAGCAGTTCTTC; cdr3_aa: CASSVAGGPDEQFF
v_call: TRBV18; clone_size: -; j_call: TRBJ2-1; d_call: TRBD2; cdr3_nt: TGTGCCAGCTCACCAATGTCAGAGGGACTAGCGGGAGCAAATAATGAGCAGTTCTTC; cdr3_aa: CASSPMSEGLAGANNEQFF
v_call: TRBV5-8; clone_size: -; j_call: TRBJ2-7; d_call: -; cdr3_nt: TGTGCCAGCAGCTTTCCCCCTAGCAATATCTACGAGCAGTACTTC; cdr3_aa: CASSFPPSNIYEQYF
v_call: TRBV6-5; clone_size: once; j_call: TRBJ1-1; d_call: -; cdr3_nt: TGTGCCAGCAGCCCAGGGAACACTGAAGCTTTCTTT; cdr3_aa: CASSPGNTEAFF
v_call: TRBV3-1/TRBV3-2; clone_size: -; j_call: TRBJ1-5; d_call: -; cdr3_nt: TGTGCCAGCAGCCAAGCGATCCGTCAGCCCCAGCATTTT; cdr3_aa: CASSQAIRQPQHF
v_call: TRBV2; clone_size: -; j_call: TRBJ2-2; d_call: -; cdr3_nt: TGTGCCAGCAGAGACGATGGAACCGGGGAGCTGTTTTTT; cdr3_aa: CASRDDGTGELFF
v_call: TRBV6-2/TRBV6-3; clone_size: -; j_call: TRBJ2-3; d_call: TRBD1; cdr3_nt: TGTGCCAGCAGTTACAGGGACAGGCTGGGTGATGGCTGTACGCAGTATTTT; cdr3_aa: CASSYRDRLGDGCTQYF
v_call: TRBV6-5; clone_size: -; j_call: TRBJ1-2; d_call: TRBD1; cdr3_nt: TGTGCCAGCAGTTCGCCACACCGGGACAGCTATGGCTACACCTTC; cdr3_aa: CASSSPHRDSYGYTF
v_call: TRBV28; clone_size: -; j_call: TRBJ2-2; d_call: -; cdr3_nt: TGTGCCAGCAGTGTGTGGGAGTGGTACACCGGGGAGCTGTTTTTT; cdr3_aa: CASSVWEWYTGELFF
v_call: TRBV2; clone_size: once; j_call: TRBJ2-3; d_call: TRBD2; cdr3_nt: TGTGCCAGCAGTGATGAACTAGCGGACACAGATACGCAGTATTTT; cdr3_aa: CASSDELADTDTQYF
v_call: TRBV10-2; clone_size: -; j_call: TRBJ2-7; d_call: -; cdr3_nt: TGCGCCAGCAGTGAGTCGAACTACGAGCAGTACTTC; cdr3_aa: CASSESNYEQYF
v_call: TRBV6-5; clone_size: -; j_call: TRBJ1-1; d_call: -; cdr3_nt: TGTGCCAGCAGTTACCGTGTGAACACTGAAGCTTTCTTT; cdr3_aa: CASSYRVNTEAFF